What follows is one T cell receptor (beta chain) and its context. Germline CDR1 and CDR2: MRHNA and SNTAGT. Between the trimmed V and J ends, which lost 4 bases and 1 base, there was a span of 10 bases. The CDR3 length is 15 residues. Running of the v3.0 immunoSEQ assay took place at survey level. TCRdb's table, derived via immunoSEQ multiplex PCR, lists solely in-frame clones and lacks some. The table has tens of thousands of clones, approximately 86% seen once; the top ten hold almost 4%. In each sample, 1-10 million cryopreserved PBMC were present before DNA extraction. The data stem from a study of long-term antiretroviral therapy in people with HIV.

This receptor was obtained from a woman under 30 with HIV. The source material was unsorted PBMCs, sampled just before starting antiretroviral therapy. The chain combines TRBV6-4 with TRBJ2-2; no clear D. CDR3 region: CASSVALGNTGELFF. The CDR3 bases are TGTGCCAGCAGTGTGGCGTTAGGGAACACCGGGGAGCTGTTTTTT.